This record covers a single T cell receptor (beta chain). As yet, its antigen is unknown. This sample includes further DNA sequences coding for the same CDR3. Sequenced by immunoSEQ multiplex PCR; TCRdb stores in-frame clones only, minus some. The table has roughly 2,300,000 clones, roughly 92% seen once. The sample belongs to a study of shared clonotypes between healthy human individuals. Across the study: For every donor, three CD4 naive, three CD4 memory, two CD8 naive and one CD8 memory plates were used. General study results and limits: Relative to memory subsets, naive subsets generally showed larger estimated richness.

It was into CD45RA+ naive and CD45RA-negative memory subsets that the CD4+ cells were split. Germline V lookup: CDR1 KGHSH, CDR2 LQKENI. The CDR3 covers 13 residues. Trimming took 3 bases from V and 5 from J, leaving 10 bases between them. Source material: naive CD4+ T cells from PBMCs. Regarding subset: CD45RA+ positively selected. This clonotype originated in a man between 18 and 29 years old in good health. Some clones in this sample may be carry-over from other donors' samples. This chain uses TRBV18 with TRBJ1-1, with D possibly matching TRBD1 (5 bases). In DNA form, the CDR3 reads TGTGCCAGCTCACCTGTAGGGGATACTGAAGCTTTCTTT. This sequence encodes CASSPVGDTEAFF.